This T cell receptor (beta chain) was found in a study of T cells expressing NK-cell markers. Study-wide points: Once again these clonotypes came out on top in the CD3+CD56-NKG2C+ fraction of several donors.

Looked up from germline, CDR1 is KGHDR and CDR2 is SFDVKD. The CDR3 is 13 residues long. Researchers built TCR beta cDNA using 5'RACE template switching with UMIs. TCRdb reprocessed the 5' RACE reads and stores each CDR3 protein as one record, lacking DNA. Its table lists 500,000 to 700,000 distinct CDR3 sequences. Notes on this clonotype: The antigen remains undetermined.

The chain has TRBV24-1 and TRBJ2-5; TCRdb calls TRBD1, which cannot be checked without DNA. The receptor was isolated from a man aged 18 to 29 in good health. Input material: blood T cells: a sorted CD56 or NKG2C T cell subset, CD4+ or CD8+ T cells, or bulk PBMC T cells (not recorded which). The CDR3 sequence: CATRRAGDETQYF.